The source of this T cell receptor beta chain is a study of blood T cell repertoires in COVID-19. The CDR3 contains 14 residues. Germline values: CDR1 WNHNN, CDR2 SYGVQD (reference sequence). The V gene lost 0 bases and the J gene lost 1 base, with 6 bases spanning the gap. Profiling relied on immunoSEQ multiplex PCR, and the TCRdb table lists in-frame clones only, not all of them. Of fewer than 350,000 clones listed, approximately 92% are singletons. What was sequenced was peripheral blood. This receptor was identified in a woman aged 25 to 45 with COVID-19, enrolled during active disease. The chain recombines TRBV10-1 with TRBJ2-5; D ambiguous. CDR3 residues: CASSESSAQETQYF. The CDR3 DNA sequence: TGCGCCAGCAGTGAGTCCAGCGCCCAAGAGACCCAGTACTTC.